Listed below are T cell receptor beta chains from one sample, sequenced in a study of T cells in Graves' hyperthyroidism and ophthalmopathy. TCRdb used MiXCR to reprocess the multiplex PCR reads, holding one entry per CDR3 protein. Here the sample spans 690,000 or so distinct CDR3 sequences, 18% being singletons. Material: blood. The receptors were gathered from a woman between 50 and 59 years old with Graves' hyperthyroidism that later progressed to Graves' ophthalmopathy. CDR3s include the opening cysteine and the closing phenylalanine or tryptophan. Fields, in order: CDR3 DNA, CDR3 protein, D gene, CDR3 length, clone size, V gene, J gene. A D gene is named only where the DNA matches it firmly. The size entry is marked missing in some rows and otherwise reads once, few, many or a size class.

TGTGCCAGCAGCAGACCCCCCACCGAGCAGTACTTC	CASSRPPTEQYF	NA	12	many	TRBV12-3/TRBV12-4	TRBJ2-7
TGTGCCATCGGAGCGGTTTCCGAGCAGTACTTC	CAIGAVSEQYF	NA	11	few	TRBV10-3	TRBJ2-7
TGTGCCAGCAGCCCGGGGGCCTCGGGGGCCAATGAGCAGTTCTTC	CASSPGASGANEQFF	NA	15	many	TRBV7-9	TRBJ2-1
TGTGCCAGCAGCTCCACCTCGGACAGCGAAGCTTTCTTT	CASSSTSDSEAFF	NA	13	many	TRBV11-2	TRBJ1-1
TGCAGTGCCAAGAACCCCGTCGGAAGCACAGATACGCAGTATTTT	CSAKNPVGSTDTQYF	NA	15	many	TRBV20-1	TRBJ2-3
TGCGCCAGCAGCTTGGCAGGGGGCGGGCAGTTCTTC	CASSLAGGGQFF	TRBD1	12	many	TRBV5-1	TRBJ2-1
TGTGCCAGCAGCCCAATCGGCGCTTACGAGCAGTACTTC	CASSPIGAYEQYF	NA	13	many	TRBV11-2	TRBJ2-7
TGTGCCAGCTCACCAGGAATCCCAGGGAGTGGCTACACCTTC	CASSPGIPGSGYTF	NA	14	many	TRBV18	TRBJ1-2
TGCGCCAGCAGCTTCCTGCAGGAATGGGATTGGAGTACAGATACGCAGTATTTT	CASSFLQEWDWSTDTQYF	NA	18	few	TRBV5-1	TRBJ2-3
TGTGCCGGTTCCAGGACCCGGGCGGGAGAGACCCAGTACTTC	CAGSRTRAGETQYF	NA	14	NA	TRBV2	TRBJ2-5
TGTGCCAGCAGCTCACCGGGACACTCTAATGAAAAACTGTTTTTT	CASSSPGHSNEKLFF	NA	15	NA	TRBV11-2	TRBJ1-4
TGTGCCAGCAGTGGGAACAGGGGCTTGGAAAAACTGTTTTTT	CASSGNRGLEKLFF	TRBD1	14	NA	TRBV27	TRBJ1-4
TGCGCCAGCAGGACAGGGATCGTTGAAGGCTACACCTTC	CASRTGIVEGYTF	TRBD1	13	many	TRBV5-1	TRBJ1-2
TGTGCCAGCAGCCGAGGTAGGGCCTCTGATACGCAGTATTTT	CASSRGRASDTQYF	NA	14	many	TRBV7-2	TRBJ2-3
TGTGCCAGCAGTTCGAACGGGTTTGAACAGGGGAGAACTGAAGCTTTCTTT	CASSSNGFEQGRTEAFF	TRBD1	17	few	TRBV27	TRBJ1-1
TGCAGCGTGGAGGCCCCGGGACTAACCCACCCCTCCGAGCAGTACTTC	CSVEAPGLTHPSEQYF	TRBD2	16	many	TRBV29-1	TRBJ2-7
TGCAGCGTTAGGGACACGGGGGCGCGGGCTGAAGCTTTCTTT	CSVRDTGARAEAFF	NA	14	few	TRBV29-1	TRBJ1-1
TGCAGCGTTGAAGTTGGGGGATACAATGAGCAGTTCTTC	CSVEVGGYNEQFF	NA	13	many	TRBV29-1	TRBJ2-1
TGTGCCAGCAGCCCCGTTTTTAGCGGGGGGTTCGACGGGGAGCTGTTTTTT	CASSPVFSGGFDGELFF	TRBD2	17	NA	TRBV7-9	TRBJ2-2
TGTGCCTGGAGTCCAAGACCGGGACAGCTGAACACTGAAGCTTTCTTT	CAWSPRPGQLNTEAFF	TRBD1	16	NA	TRBV30	TRBJ1-1
TGTGCCAGCAGTCCCTCCTACTACGAGCAGTACTTC	CASSPSYYEQYF	NA	12	many	TRBV2	TRBJ2-7
TGTGCCAGTAGTACCATCCGGGGGGGAACAGATACGCAGTATTTT	CASSTIRGGTDTQYF	TRBD2	15	NA	TRBV19	TRBJ2-3
TGTGCCAGCAGCGCCGAGGACAGGGTGGCGAACACTGAAGCTTTCTTT	CASSAEDRVANTEAFF	TRBD1	16	many	TRBV7-3	TRBJ1-1
TGTGCCAGCAGCTTTCACTCGGGACAGGGTGAGGATGGTAATTCACCCCTCCACTTT	CASSFHSGQGEDGNSPLHF	TRBD1	19	many	TRBV11-2	TRBJ1-6
TGTGCCAGCAGCTGGGGACTAGCGGGGGCACAAGAGACCCAGTACTTC	CASSWGLAGAQETQYF	TRBD2	16	NA	TRBV11-2	TRBJ2-5
TGCGCCAGCAGCTTGCCTAGCGGGGGAGAGGAGACCCAGTACTTC	CASSLPSGGEETQYF	TRBD2	15	few	TRBV5-1	TRBJ2-5
TGTGCCAGCAGCTTTTCGACAGGGGTAAATCAGCCCCAGCATTTT	CASSFSTGVNQPQHF	TRBD1	15	few	TRBV5-5	TRBJ1-5
TGTGCCAGCTCACCAAATTTGCGAGAAAACATTCAGTACTTC	CASSPNLRENIQYF	NA	14	NA	TRBV18	TRBJ2-4
TGCGCCAGCAGCCAAGCACTCCTTACAGGGGGGGAGACCCAGTACTTC	CASSQALLTGGETQYF	TRBD1	16	NA	TRBV4-1	TRBJ2-5
TGTGCCAGCAGGGGCCAGGGACAGGCGGGGGAAAAACTGTTTTTT	CASRGQGQAGEKLFF	TRBD1	15	NA	TRBV2	TRBJ1-4
TGTGCCAGCAGTTACTCCGATTATGAGGGAGGATATGGCTACACCTTC	CASSYSDYEGGYGYTF	NA	16	many	TRBV6-6	TRBJ1-2
TGTGCCAGCAGTCGCTTCGGTACTTTCTTT	CASSRFGTFF	NA	10	many	TRBV6-2/TRBV6-3	TRBJ1-1